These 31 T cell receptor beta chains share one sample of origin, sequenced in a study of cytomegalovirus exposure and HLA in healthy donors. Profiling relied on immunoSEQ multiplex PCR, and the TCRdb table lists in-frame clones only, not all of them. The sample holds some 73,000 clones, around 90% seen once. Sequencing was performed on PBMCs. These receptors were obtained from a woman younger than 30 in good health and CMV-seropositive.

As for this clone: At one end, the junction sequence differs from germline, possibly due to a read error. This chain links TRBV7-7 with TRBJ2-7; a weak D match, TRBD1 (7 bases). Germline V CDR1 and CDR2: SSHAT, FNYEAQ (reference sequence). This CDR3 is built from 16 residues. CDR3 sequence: CASSPRGDRGYYEQYF. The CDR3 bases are TGTGCTAGCAGCCCCCGCGGGGACAGAGGATACTACGAGCAGTACTTC.

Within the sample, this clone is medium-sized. CDR3 residues: CASSRTWDSSYEQYF. The CDR3 DNA sequence: TGTGCCAGCAGCCGGACCTGGGACAGTTCCTACGAGCAGTACTTC. The chain uses TRBV7-9 and TRBJ2-7; TRBD1 matches at 7 bases. This CDR3 has 15 amino acids. V was pared by 5 bases and J by 1 base, with 8 bases of the junction left unmatched. Germline CDR1 reads SEHNR; CDR2 reads FQNEAQ (reference sequence). Filled out from reference TRBV7-9 and TRBJ2-7, the complete variable domain reads DTGVSQNPRHKITKRGQNVTFRCDPISEHNRLYWYRQTLGQGPEFLTYFQNEAQLEKSRLLSDRFSAERPKGSFSTLEIQRTEQGDSAMYLCASSRTWDSSYEQYFGPGTRLTVT.

CDR3 sequence (DNA): TGTGCCAGTAGTATGGGCAGACGAGGGGGATTCTCTGGGGCCAACGTCCTGACTTTC. Protein: CASSMGRRGGFSGANVLTF. The chain employs TRBV19 and TRBJ2-6; D may be TRBD1 (6 bases). The V end was cut by 3 bases, the J end by 0 bases, with 18 bases between. The length of the CDR3 is 19 residues. Germline CDR1 and CDR2: LNHDA and SQIVND (reference sequence).

This CDR3 reads CASSPRARGEETQYF. The CDR3 nucleotides are TGTGCCAGCTCACCACGGGCGCGGGGAGAAGAGACCCAGTACTTC. V and J are TRBV18 and TRBJ2-5; perhaps TRBD2 as D (6 bases). The germline CDR1 and CDR2 sequences are KGHSH and LQKENI. This CDR3 comprises 15 residues. The ends were cut back, 1 base at V and 3 bases at J, with 12 bases in the middle.

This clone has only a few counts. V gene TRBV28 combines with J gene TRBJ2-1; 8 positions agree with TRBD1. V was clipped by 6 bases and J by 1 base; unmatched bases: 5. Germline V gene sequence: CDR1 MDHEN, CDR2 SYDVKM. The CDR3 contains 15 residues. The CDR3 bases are TGTGCCAGCAGCCCAGGGGACAGGTCCTACAATGAGCAGTTCTTC. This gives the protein CASSPGDRSYNEQFF.

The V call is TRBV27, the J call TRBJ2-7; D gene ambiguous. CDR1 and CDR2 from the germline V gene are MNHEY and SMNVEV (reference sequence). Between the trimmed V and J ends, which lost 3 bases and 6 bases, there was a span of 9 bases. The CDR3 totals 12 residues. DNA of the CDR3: TGTGCCAGCAGTTTTATCCTAGGCGAGCAGTACTTC. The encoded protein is CASSFILGEQYF.

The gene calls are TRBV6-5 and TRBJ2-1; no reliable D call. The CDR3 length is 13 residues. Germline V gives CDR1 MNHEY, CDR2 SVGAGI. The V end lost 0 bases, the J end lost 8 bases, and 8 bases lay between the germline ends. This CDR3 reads CASSYSRHDEQFF. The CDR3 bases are TGTGCCAGCAGTTACTCGCGGCACGATGAGCAGTTCTTC.

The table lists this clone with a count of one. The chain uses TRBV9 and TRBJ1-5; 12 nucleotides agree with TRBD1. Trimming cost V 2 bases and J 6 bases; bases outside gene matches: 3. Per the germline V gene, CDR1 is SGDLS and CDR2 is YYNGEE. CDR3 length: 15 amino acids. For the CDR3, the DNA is TGTGCCAGCAGCGTGCGGGACAGGGGGCCTCAGCCCCAGCATTTT. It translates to CASSVRDRGPQPQHF.

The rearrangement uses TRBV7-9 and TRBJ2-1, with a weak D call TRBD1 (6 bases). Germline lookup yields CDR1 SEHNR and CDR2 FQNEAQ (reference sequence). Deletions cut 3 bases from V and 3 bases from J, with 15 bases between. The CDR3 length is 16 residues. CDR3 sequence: CASSFRGQGFYNEQFF. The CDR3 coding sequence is TGTGCCAGCAGCTTCCGTGGTCAGGGGTTCTACAATGAGCAGTTCTTC.

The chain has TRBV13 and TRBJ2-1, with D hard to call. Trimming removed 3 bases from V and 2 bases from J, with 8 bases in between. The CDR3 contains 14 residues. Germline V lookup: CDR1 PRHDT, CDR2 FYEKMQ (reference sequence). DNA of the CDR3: TGTGCCAGCAGCTTCGAGCGCACCTACAATGAGCAGTTCTTC. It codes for CASSFERTYNEQFF.

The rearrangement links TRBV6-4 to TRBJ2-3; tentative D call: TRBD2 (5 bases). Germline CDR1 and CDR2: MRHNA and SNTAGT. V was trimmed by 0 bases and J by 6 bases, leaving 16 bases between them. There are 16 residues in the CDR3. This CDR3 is CASSDSAGGGSDTQYF. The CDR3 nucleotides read TGTGCCAGCAGTGACTCAGCAGGCGGCGGGTCGGATACGCAGTATTTT.

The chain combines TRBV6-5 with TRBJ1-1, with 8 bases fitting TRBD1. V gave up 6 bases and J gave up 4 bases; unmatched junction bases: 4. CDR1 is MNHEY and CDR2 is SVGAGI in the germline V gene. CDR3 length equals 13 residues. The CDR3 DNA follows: TGTGCCAGCAGGGACAGGGTGGGCACTGAAGCTTTCTTT. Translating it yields CASRDRVGTEAFF.

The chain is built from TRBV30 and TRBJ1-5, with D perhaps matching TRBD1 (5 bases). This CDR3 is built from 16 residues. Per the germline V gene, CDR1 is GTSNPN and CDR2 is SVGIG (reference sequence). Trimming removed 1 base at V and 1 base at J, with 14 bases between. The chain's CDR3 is CAWSAGQVLSNQPQHF. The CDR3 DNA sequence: TGTGCCTGGAGTGCCGGACAAGTTTTGAGCAATCAGCCCCAGCATTTT.

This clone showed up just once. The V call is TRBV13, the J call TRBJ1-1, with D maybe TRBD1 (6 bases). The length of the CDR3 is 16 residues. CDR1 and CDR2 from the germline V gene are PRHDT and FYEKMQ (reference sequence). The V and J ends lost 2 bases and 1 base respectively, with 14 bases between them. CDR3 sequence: CASSLLLRGTNTEAFF. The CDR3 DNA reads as TGTGCCAGCAGCTTACTCTTGAGGGGGACGAACACTGAAGCTTTCTTT.

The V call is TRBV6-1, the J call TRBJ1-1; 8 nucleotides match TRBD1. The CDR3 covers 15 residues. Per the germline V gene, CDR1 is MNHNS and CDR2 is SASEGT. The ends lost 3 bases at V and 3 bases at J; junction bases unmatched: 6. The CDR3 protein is CASSELTGADTEAFF. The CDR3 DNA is TGTGCCAGCAGTGAGCTGACAGGGGCGGACACTGAAGCTTTCTTT.

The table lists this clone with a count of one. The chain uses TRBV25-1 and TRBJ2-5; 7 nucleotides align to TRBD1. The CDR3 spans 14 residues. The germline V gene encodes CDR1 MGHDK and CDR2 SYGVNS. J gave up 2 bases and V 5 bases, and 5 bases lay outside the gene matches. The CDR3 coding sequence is TGTGCCAGCAGTTTACAGGGGAAGCAAGAGACCCAGTACTTC. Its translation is CASSLQGKQETQYF.

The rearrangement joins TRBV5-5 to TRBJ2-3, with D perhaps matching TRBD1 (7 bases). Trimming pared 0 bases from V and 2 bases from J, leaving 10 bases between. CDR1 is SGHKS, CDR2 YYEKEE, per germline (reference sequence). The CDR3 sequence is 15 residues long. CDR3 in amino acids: CASSLGRGDTDTQYF. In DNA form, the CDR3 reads TGTGCCAGCAGCTTGGGCAGGGGGGACACAGATACGCAGTATTTT.

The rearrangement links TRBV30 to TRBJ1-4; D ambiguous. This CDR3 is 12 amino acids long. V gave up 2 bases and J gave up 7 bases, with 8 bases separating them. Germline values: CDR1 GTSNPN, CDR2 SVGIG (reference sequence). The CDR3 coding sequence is TGTGCCTGGAGTATCGGGATTGAAAAACTGTTTTTT. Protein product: CAWSIGIEKLFF.

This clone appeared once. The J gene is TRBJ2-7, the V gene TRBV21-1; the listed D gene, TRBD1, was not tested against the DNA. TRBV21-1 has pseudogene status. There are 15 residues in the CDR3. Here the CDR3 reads CASSKEGQETYEQYF. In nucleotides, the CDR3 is TGTGCCAGCAGCAAAGAAGGACAGGAGACCTACGAGCAGTACTTC.

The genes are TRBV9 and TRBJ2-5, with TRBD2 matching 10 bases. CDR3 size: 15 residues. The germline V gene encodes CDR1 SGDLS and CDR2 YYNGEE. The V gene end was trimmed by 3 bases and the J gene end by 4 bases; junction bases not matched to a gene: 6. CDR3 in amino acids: CASSAVAGGSETQYF. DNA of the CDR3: TGTGCCAGCAGCGCCGTAGCGGGAGGATCAGAGACCCAGTACTTC.

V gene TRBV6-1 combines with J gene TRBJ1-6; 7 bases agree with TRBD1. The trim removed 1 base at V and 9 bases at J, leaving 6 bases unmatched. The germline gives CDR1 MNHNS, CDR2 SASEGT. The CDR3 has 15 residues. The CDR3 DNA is TGTGCCAGCAGTGAAGTTTTGCAGGGGGGTTCACCCCTCCACTTT. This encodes CASSEVLQGGSPLHF.

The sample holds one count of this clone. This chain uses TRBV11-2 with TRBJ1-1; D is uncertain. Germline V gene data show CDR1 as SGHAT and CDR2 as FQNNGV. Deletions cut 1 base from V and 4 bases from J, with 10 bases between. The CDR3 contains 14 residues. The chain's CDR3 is CASSLGQPPTEAFF. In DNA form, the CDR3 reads TGTGCCAGCAGCTTAGGACAACCTCCCACTGAAGCTTTCTTT.

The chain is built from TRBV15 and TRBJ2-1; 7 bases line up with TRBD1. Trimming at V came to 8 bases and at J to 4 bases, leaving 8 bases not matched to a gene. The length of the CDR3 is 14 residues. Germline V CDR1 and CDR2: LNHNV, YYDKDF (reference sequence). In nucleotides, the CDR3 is TGTGCCACCCGATCGACAGGGCCTTACAATGAGCAGTTCTTC. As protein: CATRSTGPYNEQFF.

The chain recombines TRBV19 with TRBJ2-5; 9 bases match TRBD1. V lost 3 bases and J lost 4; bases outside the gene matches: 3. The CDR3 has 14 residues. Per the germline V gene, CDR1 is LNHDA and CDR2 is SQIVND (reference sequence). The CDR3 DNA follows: TGTGCCAGTAGTATTACAGGGGGCCTAGAGACCCAGTACTTC. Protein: CASSITGGLETQYF.

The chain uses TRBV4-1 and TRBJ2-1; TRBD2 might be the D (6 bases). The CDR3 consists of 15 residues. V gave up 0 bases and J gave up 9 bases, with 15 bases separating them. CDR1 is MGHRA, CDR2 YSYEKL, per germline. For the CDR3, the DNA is TGCGCCAGCAGCCAAGAAGTTGGTGCGGGGATTGAGCAGTTCTTC. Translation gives CASSQEVGAGIEQFF.

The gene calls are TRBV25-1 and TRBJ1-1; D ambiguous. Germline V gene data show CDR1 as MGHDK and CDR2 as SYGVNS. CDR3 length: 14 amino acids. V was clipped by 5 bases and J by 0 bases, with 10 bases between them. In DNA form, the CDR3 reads TGTGCCAGCAGTTACGGCGACTTGAACACTGAAGCTTTCTTT. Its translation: CASSYGDLNTEAFF.

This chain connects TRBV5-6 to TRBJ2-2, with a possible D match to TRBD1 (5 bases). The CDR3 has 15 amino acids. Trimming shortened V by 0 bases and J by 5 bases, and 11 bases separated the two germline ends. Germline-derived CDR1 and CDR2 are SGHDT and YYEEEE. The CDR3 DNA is TGTGCCAGCAGCTTGGCCCAGGGTATTACCGGGGAGCTGTTTTTT. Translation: CASSLAQGITGELFF. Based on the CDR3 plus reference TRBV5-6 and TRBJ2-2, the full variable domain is DAGVTQSPTHLIKTRGQQVTLRCSPKSGHDTVSWYQQALGQGPQFIFQYYEEEERQRGNFPDRFSGHQFPNYSSELNVNALLLGDSALYLCASSLAQGITGELFFGEGSRLTVL.

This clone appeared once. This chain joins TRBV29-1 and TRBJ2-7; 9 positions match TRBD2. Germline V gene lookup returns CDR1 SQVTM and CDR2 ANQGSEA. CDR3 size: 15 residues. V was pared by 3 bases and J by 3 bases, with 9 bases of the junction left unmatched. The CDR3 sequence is CSVDGLAGRHYEQYF. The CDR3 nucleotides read TGCAGCGTTGATGGTCTAGCGGGACGTCACTACGAGCAGTACTTC.

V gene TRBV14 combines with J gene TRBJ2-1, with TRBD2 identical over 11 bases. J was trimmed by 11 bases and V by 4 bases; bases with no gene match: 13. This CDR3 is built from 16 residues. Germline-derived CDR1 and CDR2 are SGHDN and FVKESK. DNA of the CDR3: TGTGCCAGCAGCCTCCCGACTATGCTAGCGGGAGGCCAGCAGTTCTTC. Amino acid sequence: CASSLPTMLAGGQQFF. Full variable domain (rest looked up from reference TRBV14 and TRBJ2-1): EAGVTQFPSHSVIEKGQTVTLRCDPISGHDNLYWYRRVMGKEIKFLLHFVKESKQDESGMPNNRFLAERTGGTYSTLKVQPAELEDSGVYFCASSLPTMLAGGQQFFGPGTRLTVL.

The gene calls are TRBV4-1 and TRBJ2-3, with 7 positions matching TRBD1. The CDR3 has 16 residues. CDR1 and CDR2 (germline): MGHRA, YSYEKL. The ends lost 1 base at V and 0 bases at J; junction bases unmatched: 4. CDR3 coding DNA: TGCGCCAGCAGCCAAGTTGAGGGACAGAGCACAGATACGCAGTATTTT. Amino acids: CASSQVEGQSTDTQYF.

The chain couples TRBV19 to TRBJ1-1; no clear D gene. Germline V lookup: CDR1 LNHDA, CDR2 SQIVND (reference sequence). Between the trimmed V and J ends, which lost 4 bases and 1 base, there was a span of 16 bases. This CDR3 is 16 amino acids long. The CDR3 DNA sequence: TGTGCCAGTAGTACCGAGGGAGCAGCCCCGAACACTGAAGCTTTCTTT. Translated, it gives CASSTEGAAPNTEAFF.